These 14 T cell receptor beta chains were all obtained from the same sample, sequenced in a study of T-cell memory formation after mild COVID-19. Each CDR3 protein is one row after TCRdb ran MiXCR on the 5' RACE reads. The table has some 300,000 distinct CDR3 sequences, 20% to 25% seen once. Sequenced: PBMCs or a T cell subset sorted from them (not recorded which). These receptors all come from a man younger than 35 who had mild COVID-19 (a few samples of this study predate the infection). Cell type and time point are not known.

This clonotype occurred a few times. The V and J genes are TRBV7-2 and TRBJ2-1; D remains ambiguous. The germline V gene encodes CDR1 SGHTA and CDR2 FQGNSA. The CDR3 totals 14 residues. Trimming cost V 5 bases and J 9 bases, with 17 bases left between them. CDR3: CASSNQLRLGEQFF. The CDR3 coding sequence is TGTGCCAGCAGCAATCAACTTAGGTTGGGTGAGCAGTTCTTC.

This clonotype was seen a handful of times. The rearrangement joins TRBV5-1 to TRBJ2-5; D is perhaps TRBD1 (6 bases). V shed 0 bases and J shed 5 bases, with 11 bases lying between them. Germline V gene lookup returns CDR1 SGHRS and CDR2 YFSETQ. This CDR3 region has 14 residues. The CDR3 DNA reads as TGCGCCAGCAGCTTGGCGTCTAGGGGGGAGACCCAGTACTTC. Translation: CASSLASRGETQYF.

The table lists this clonotype with a few counts. This sequence joins TRBV20-1 and TRBJ1-5; TRBD1 matches at 10 bases. CDR3 length: 13 residues. V was clipped by 5 bases and J by 6 bases; unmatched bases: 4. The germline V gene has CDR1 DFQATT and CDR2 SNEGSKA (reference sequence). This chain's CDR3 is CSARQGAGQPQHF. DNA for the CDR3: TGCAGTGCTCGACAGGGGGCAGGTCAGCCCCAGCATTTT.

The chain joins TRBV10-3 to TRBJ2-5; D is unresolved. Trimming pared 0 bases from V and 7 bases from J, leaving 9 bases between. The CDR3 has 13 amino acids. CDR1 is ENHRY and CDR2 is SYGVKD in the germline V gene. The CDR3 region is CAISESMGGTQYF. Written as DNA, the CDR3 is TGTGCCATCAGTGAGTCGATGGGCGGGACCCAGTACTTC.

This clonotype was observed a few times. The rearrangement links TRBV5-1 to TRBJ2-3, with 8 nucleotides matching TRBD2. This CDR3 spans 15 amino acids. Germline CDR1 reads SGHRS; CDR2 reads YFSETQ. Trimming removed 4 bases from V and 4 bases from J; junction bases left unmatched: 8. In DNA form, the CDR3 reads TGCGCCAGCAGCCCCGGGATCGGGGGGGCAGATACGCAGTATTTT. Translating gives CASSPGIGGADTQYF.

The chain uses TRBV6-5 and TRBJ1-6, with 8 nucleotides matching TRBD1. With 2 bases clipped from V and 6 bases from J, the junction kept 15 bases outside the gene matches. The CDR3 is made up of 19 amino acids. CDR1 and CDR2 (germline): MNHEY, SVGAGI. The CDR3 spells CASSYAIRTGWGGNSPLHF. DNA of the CDR3: TGTGCCAGCAGTTACGCTATTAGGACAGGGTGGGGGGGTAATTCACCCCTCCACTTT.

This clonotype came up a few times. The rearrangement uses TRBV24-1 and TRBJ2-2; D may correspond to TRBD1 or TRBD2 (6 bases each). The CDR3 is made up of 19 amino acids. Trimming stripped 6 bases from V and 3 bases from J, with 25 bases between. From germline, CDR1 is KGHDR and CDR2 SFDVKD. The CDR3 protein is CATSKGRWGPGDYTGELFF. CDR3 in DNA: TGTGCCACCAGTAAGGGCAGGTGGGGGCCGGGAGATTACACCGGGGAGCTGTTTTTT.

In this sample, this clonotype turned up a few times. The V gene is TRBV5-1, the J gene TRBJ1-6; D is ambiguous. V was shortened by 4 bases and J by 7 bases, with 18 bases between the two germline ends. Germline CDR1 is SGHRS and CDR2 is YFSETQ. The CDR3 totals 16 residues. The chain's CDR3 is CASSPEAGRPNSPLHF. CDR3 sequence (DNA): TGCGCCAGCAGCCCCGAAGCCGGTAGACCGAATTCACCCCTCCACTTT.

The table lists this clonotype with a few counts. In DNA, the CDR3 is TGCGCCAGCAGTGAGTCGATCCGGTCCCTCACAGATACGCAGTATTTT. It translates to CASSESIRSLTDTQYF. This chain links TRBV10-1 with TRBJ2-3; no firm D call. CDR1 and CDR2 (germline): WNHNN, SYGVQD (reference sequence). CDR3 length equals 16 residues. The V gene lost 0 bases and the J gene lost 2 bases, with 12 bases spanning the gap.

The V and J genes are TRBV5-5 and TRBJ1-5, with D possibly being TRBD1 (5 bases). V lost 4 bases and J lost 3, with 20 bases in between. The CDR3 length is 17 residues. Germline CDR1 reads SGHKS; CDR2 reads YYEKEE (reference sequence). Written as DNA, the CDR3 is TGTGCCAGCAGCCGTGGGGACTCGGCAGGGACCAATCAGCCCCAGCATTTT. Translating it yields CASSRGDSAGTNQPQHF.

The gene calls are TRBV20-1 and TRBJ2-5; D perhaps matches TRBD1 (6 bases). Germline lookup yields CDR1 DFQATT and CDR2 SNEGSKA (reference sequence). This CDR3 spans 14 amino acids. V was clipped by 1 base and J by 1 base, with 10 bases between them. The chain's CDR3 is CSARGRGPQETQYF. CDR3 nucleotides: TGCAGTGCTAGAGGCAGGGGACCCCAAGAGACCCAGTACTTC.

Only a few counts were recorded for this clonotype. This chain uses TRBV7-8 with TRBJ2-2, with TRBD1 matching 8 bases. This CDR3 is built from 14 residues. V trimming: 5 bases; J trimming: 6 bases; junction bases outside the gene matches: 5. CDR1 is SGHVS, CDR2 FQNEAQ, per germline. CDR3 nucleotides: TGTGCCAGCAGCCACTGGACAGGGTCCGGGGAGCTGTTTTTT. It specifies CASSHWTGSGELFF.

This sequence joins TRBV9 and TRBJ2-2; the match to TRBD1 covers 8 bases. J was trimmed by 0 bases and V by 4 bases; bases with no gene match: 11. The CDR3 extends over 18 amino acids. Germline values: CDR1 SGDLS, CDR2 YYNGEE. Here the CDR3 reads CASSLTPGGLTNTGELFF. In nucleotides, the CDR3 is TGTGCCAGCAGCCTGACGCCAGGGGGCCTTACGAACACCGGGGAGCTGTTTTTT.

The gene calls are TRBV5-5 and TRBJ2-1; D remains unclear. Germline V gene lookup returns CDR1 SGHKS and CDR2 YYEKEE (reference sequence). V shed 4 bases and J shed 1 base, with 12 bases lying between them. CDR3 length: 15 residues. CDR3 DNA: TGTGCCAGCAGCCGCGACGGCCCGTCCTACAATGAGCAGTTCTTC. Its protein is CASSRDGPSYNEQFF. The variable domain in full, with the rest retrieved from reference TRBV5-5 and TRBJ2-1, is DAGVTQSPTHLIKTRGQQVTLRCSPISGHKSVSWYQQVLGQGPQFIFQYYEKEERGRGNFPDRFSARQFPNYSSELNVNALLLGDSALYLCASSRDGPSYNEQFFGPGTRLTVL.